The 5 T cell receptor beta chains listed next were all sequenced from one sample in a study of early T cells in non-severe SARS-CoV-2 infection. TCRdb used MiXCR to reprocess the 5' RACE reads, holding one entry per CDR3 protein. The sample consists of about 60,000 distinct CDR3 sequences, over 9% of them appearing once. The material was whole blood, obtained at baseline. The receptors come from an adult who was a healthcare worker with PCR-confirmed SARS-CoV-2 infection or an uninfected control (not recorded which).

This clonotype was picked up a small number of times. The J gene is TRBJ2-3, the V gene TRBV7-2, with D tentatively TRBD1 (7 bases). The ends were cut back, 5 bases at V and 5 bases at J, with 11 bases in the middle. Germline CDR1 SGHTA, CDR2 FQGNSA. The length of the CDR3 is 13 residues. The CDR3 bases are TGTGCCAGCAGCCGACAGGGAGGAGATACGCAGTATTTT. Protein: CASSRQGGDTQYF. Looking up the rest from reference TRBV7-2 and TRBJ2-3 gives the full variable domain: GAGVSQSPSNKVTEKGKDVELRCDPISGHTALYWYRQSLGQGLEFLIYFQGNSAPDKSGLPSDRFSAERTGGSVSTLTIQRTQQEDSAVYLCASSRQGGDTQYFGPGTRLTVL.

This clonotype was picked up many times. The chain combines TRBV18 with TRBJ1-1, with 9 nucleotides matching TRBD1. Germline loops: CDR1 KGHSH, CDR2 LQKENI. CDR3 length: 16 residues. The V and J ends lost 2 bases and 4 bases, in that order; junction bases with no gene match: 8. CDR3 sequence: CASSPTQGALGTEAFF. CDR3 bases: TGTGCCAGCTCACCAACACAGGGGGCTTTAGGCACTGAAGCTTTCTTT.

This clonotype was seen at least ten times. The chain employs TRBV7-9 and TRBJ2-1; D remains unclear. The CDR3 is 11 residues long. Germline values: CDR1 SEHNR, CDR2 FQNEAQ (reference sequence). V was shortened by 5 bases and J by 10 bases, with 9 bases between the two germline ends. The CDR3 sequence is CASSPVREQFF. The CDR3 region has the DNA TGTGCCAGCAGCCCTGTTCGGGAGCAGTTCTTC.

This chain links TRBV20-1 with TRBJ2-5; 7 bases map to TRBD2. J was trimmed by 4 bases and V by 6 bases; bases with no gene match: 11. Germline CDR1 is DFQATT and CDR2 is SNEGSKA (reference sequence). The CDR3 contains 14 residues. CDR3 bases: TGCAGTGCCACGGGGACCTCGGGGGGAGAGACCCAGTACTTC. Translating gives CSATGTSGGETQYF.

The chain is built from TRBV28 and TRBJ2-7; 7 bases map to TRBD1. Germline CDR1 and CDR2: MDHEN and SYDVKM. V was pared by 9 bases and J by 4 bases, with 6 bases of the junction left unmatched. The CDR3 runs to 12 residues. The CDR3 nucleotides are TGTGCCAGTTCCGGGACAGCATACGAGCAGTACTTC. Translating it yields CASSGTAYEQYF.